Listed below are T cell receptor beta chains from one sample, sequenced in a study of shared clonotypes between healthy human individuals. Assay used: immunoSEQ multiplex PCR; TCRdb lists only in-frame clones, some missing. This sample has about 2.1 million clones, with 90% to 95% found just once. The source material was naive CD8+ T cells from PBMCs. Source of these receptors: a young man in good health. Some clones in this sample may be carry-over from other donors' samples. The CDR3 runs from the conserved cysteine through the conserved F or W. D genes are given only for firm matches. The size field is filled for only some rows; it gives once, few, many or a size class.

>.|TRBJ2-1|.|TRBV28
TGTGCCAGTCGGGGCCTCGGCGTGCCCTCCTACAATGAGCAGTTCTTC
CASRGLGVPSYNEQFF
>once|TRBJ1-1|.|TRBV25-1
TGTGCCAGCAGTGAGGAGGGGACTAACACTGAAGCTTTCTTT
CASSEEGTNTEAFF
>.|TRBJ2-7|.|TRBV4-1
TGCGCCAGCAGCCCCCGTTCCGGGACATTATCCGCCTACGAGCAGTACTTC
CASSPRSGTLSAYEQYF
>.|TRBJ2-5|.|TRBV2
TGTGCCAGCAGTGAAGGGGCTAGCTTTTCCGAGACCCAGTACTTC
CASSEGASFSETQYF
>few|TRBJ1-1|.|TRBV7-2
TGTGCCAGCAGCTTAGGATACATGAACACTGAAGCTTTCTTT
CASSLGYMNTEAFF
>once|TRBJ2-5|TRBD1|TRBV6-6
TGTGCCAGCAGGGCGACAGGGCAAGAGACCCAGTACTTC
CASRATGQETQYF
>.|TRBJ2-7|TRBD2|TRBV7-2
TGTGCCAGCAGCTCCGTAAAGAGGTCGCTAGCGGGAGGGCCAGGCGAGCAGTACTTC
CASSSVKRSLAGGPGEQYF
>.|TRBJ2-7|.|TRBV28
TGTGCCAGCAGTCTTCCCTTGATCGAGCAGTACTTC
CASSLPLIEQYF
>.|TRBJ2-3|TRBD2|TRBV5-4
TGTGCCAGCAGCTTGAAGCGGGAATTCACAGATACGCAGTATTTT
CASSLKREFTDTQYF
>.|TRBJ2-5|TRBD1|TRBV4-2
TGTGCCAGCAGCCCAGGGGGCCCGCCAGAGACCCAGTACTTC
CASSPGGPPETQYF
>.|TRBJ1-2|TRBD1|TRBV10-3
TGTGCCATCGGACAGGGGATTTTGTGGACCTTC
CAIGQGILWTF
>.|TRBJ1-1|.|TRBV5-3
TGTGCCAGAAGTCGGAGACATCACACTGAAGCTTTCTTT
CARSRRHHTEAFF
>.|TRBJ2-2|TRBD1|TRBV4-1
TGCGCCAGCAGCCCAACCACAGGGGGCTGGTACACCGGGGAGCTGTTTTTT
CASSPTTGGWYTGELFF
>.|TRBJ2-7|TRBD2|TRBV9
TGTGCCAGCAGCGTAGGGGGAGCGGGGCCGGACAACGAGCAGTACTTC
CASSVGGAGPDNEQYF
>.|TRBJ2-1|.|TRBV7-2
TGTGCCAGCAGCTTAGGGGGGGCAAATGAGCAGTTCTTC
CASSLGGANEQFF
>.|TRBJ1-1|.|TRBV2
TGTGCCAGCAGTGGGGGTGCGTCGCGCGTAACTGAAGCTTTCTTT
CASSGGASRVTEAFF
>.|TRBJ2-3|TRBD2|TRBV14
TGTGCCAGCAGCCTGGGGGGGATGGATACGCAGTATTTT
CASSLGGMDTQYF
>.|TRBJ1-1|.|TRBV15
TGTGCCACCAGCGACGGATTACTGAACACTGAAGCTTTCTTT
CATSDGLLNTEAFF
>.|TRBJ2-3|.|TRBV9
TGTGCCAGCAGCCGGCTGGGGCCTAGCACAGATACGCAGTATTTT
CASSRLGPSTDTQYF
>.|TRBJ2-2|.|TRBV19
TGTGCCAGTACCCGCCAGAGGGCAGGGACCGGGGAGCTGTTTTTT
CASTRQRAGTGELFF
>.|TRBJ2-7|.|TRBV28
TGTGCCAGCACCGTCCTGGGCGGGGAGACATGGGAGCAGTACTTC
CASTVLGGETWEQYF
>.|TRBJ2-7|TRBD2|TRBV28
TGTGCCAGCAGTTTAGTAGCGGGACGGGGGGTCTACGAGCAGTACTTC
CASSLVAGRGVYEQYF
>.|TRBJ2-7|.|TRBV27
TGTGCCAGCAGGGACACCACGGACTACGAGCAGTACTTC
CASRDTTDYEQYF
>.|TRBJ2-5|TRBD2|TRBV28
TGTGCCAGCGTCCTTGGGGGGGAAGAGACCCAGTACTTC
CASVLGGEETQYF